These T cell receptor beta chains were read from a single sample in a study of high-grade serous ovarian cancer treatment subgroups. Method: immunoSEQ multiplex PCR; TCRdb's copy keeps in-frame clones and lacks some. Seen here are about 30,000 clones, about 81% observed once, and the top ten hold around 2.3%. The specimen was tumor tissue. Receptors originate from a human donor with high-grade serous ovarian cancer. CDR3s include the opening cysteine and the closing phenylalanine or tryptophan. Each record gives: clone size, V gene, D gene, J gene, CDR3 DNA, CDR3 protein. A D gene is named only where the DNA matches it firmly. The listing skips clone size in some rows; elsewhere it reads once, few, many or a size class.

.,TRBV6-1,TRBD2,TRBJ2-7,TGTGCCAGCAGTGAGGGGGGGTGGGGAAGCTCCTACGAGCAGTACTTC,CASSEGGWGSSYEQYF
.,TRBV19,.,TRBJ1-1,TGTGCCAGTAGTGTTTTCCGGAGGGGCACTGAAGCTTTCTTT,CASSVFRRGTEAFF
.,TRBV5-6,.,TRBJ2-1,TGTGCCAGCAGCTTGCAGGGAGGTGAGCAGTTCTTC,CASSLQGGEQFF
.,TRBV10-3,.,TRBJ2-5,TGTGCCATCAGTGGCTTGGGTTCGGAGACCCAGTACTTC,CAISGLGSETQYF
few,TRBV6-5,TRBD2,TRBJ2-1,TGTGCCAGCAGCACGACTAGCGGGAGACGCAATGAGCAGTTCTTC,CASSTTSGRRNEQFF
.,TRBV6-6,.,TRBJ1-4,TGTGCCAGCAGTTACATTGCCGGCGGACAGAATGAAAAACTGTTTTTT,CASSYIAGGQNEKLFF
few,TRBV30,TRBD2,TRBJ2-7,TGTGCCTGGAGTCAGGGACTAGCGGGGGCCTTC,CAWSQGLAGAF
.,TRBV4-2,TRBD2,TRBJ2-7,TGTGCCAGCACCTCGACGCGGGCGGGAGTATCCTACGAGCAGTACTTC,CASTSTRAGVSYEQYF
few,TRBV27,.,TRBJ1-5,TGTGCCAGCAGTTGGACTGTTGATCAGCCCCAGCATTTT,CASSWTVDQPQHF
once,TRBV5-1,.,TRBJ2-7,TGCGCCAGCAGCTTGGTTCGGAGTCCGGGACCGTCCTACGAGCAGTACTTC,CASSLVRSPGPSYEQYF
.,TRBV11-2,TRBD2,TRBJ2-3,TGTGCCAGCAGCTTCGGACTAGGGACAGATACGCAGTATTTT,CASSFGLGTDTQYF
.,TRBV15,.,TRBJ2-4,TGTGCCACCAGCAGAGCCACGGGACTCCAAAACATTCAGTACTTC,CATSRATGLQNIQYF
few,TRBV29-1,.,TRBJ1-1,TGCAGCGTTGAGCCAGAAATGAACACTGAAGCTTTCTTT,CSVEPEMNTEAFF
.,TRBV5-6,TRBD1,TRBJ2-7,TGTGCCAGCAGCTCCCGACAGGGGGGCTACGAGCAGTACTTC,CASSSRQGGYEQYF
once,TRBV5-1,.,TRBJ1-4,TGCGCCAGCAGCTTGGAGGCCAGGGCATGGGAAAAACTGTTTTTT,CASSLEARAWEKLFF
.,TRBV28,TRBD1,TRBJ2-7,TGTGCCAGCAGTTTGACAGGGGTGGTTTTCTACGAGCAGTACTTC,CASSLTGVVFYEQYF
.,TRBV5-4,.,TRBJ1-1,TGTGCCAGCAGCTTGGACAGTAGAAGTTGGTTCTTT,CASSLDSRSWFF
.,TRBV5-5,.,TRBJ2-3,TGTGCCAGCAGCTTGGCTGGACCGCTCACAGATACGCAGTATTTT,CASSLAGPLTDTQYF
.,TRBV27,.,TRBJ2-6,TGTGCCAGCAGTATCCGACAGGTCCTTCCCTCTGGGGCCAACGTCCTGACTTTC,CASSIRQVLPSGANVLTF
.,TRBV2,.,TRBJ1-4,TGTGCCAGCAGTGAAGCCCAGGGGTCGGACCCAGAAAAACTGTTTTTT,CASSEAQGSDPEKLFF
.,TRBV6-1,.,TRBJ2-1,TGTGCCAGCAGGGGCCGGTCTAGCTTCGACAATGAGCAGTTCTTC,CASRGRSSFDNEQFF
.,TRBV18,.,TRBJ2-7,TGTGCCAGCTCACCATTCGCAGGCGAATACGAGCAGTACTTC,CASSPFAGEYEQYF
.,TRBV29-1,TRBD2,TRBJ2-1,TGCAGCGTGGGGGTACTAGCGGCGTACAATGAGCAGTTCTTC,CSVGVLAAYNEQFF
few,TRBV28,.,TRBJ1-3,TGTGCCAGCGTGGAGGGCAGGGTCGCTGGAAACACCATATATTTT,CASVEGRVAGNTIYF
.,TRBV18,TRBD1,TRBJ2-7,TGTGCCAGCTCGCCGAACGGGGACAGCTTAGAGCAGTACTTC,CASSPNGDSLEQYF
.,TRBV27,TRBD1,TRBJ2-1,TGTGCCAGCAGGGCTGACAGGGATGCCTACAATGAGCAGTTCTTC,CASRADRDAYNEQFF
once,TRBV19,.,TRBJ2-3,TGTGCCAGTAGTATAAGCCTGACAGATCAGCAGTATTTT,CASSISLTDQQYF
.,TRBV16,TRBD2,TRBJ2-3,TGTGCCAGCAGCCAATCTCGGCGGGGGAACACAGATACGCAGTATTTT,CASSQSRRGNTDTQYF
few,TRBV5-1,.,TRBJ2-3,TGCGCCAGCAGCTTGGAGCGGAGCACAGATACGCAGTATTTT,CASSLERSTDTQYF
.,TRBV2,.,TRBJ2-5,TGTGCCAGCAGTGGACGGACAATCCAAGAGACCCAGTACTTC,CASSGRTIQETQYF
.,TRBV18,TRBD1,TRBJ1-2,TGTGCCAGCTCACCAAGTACAGGGGACTATGGCTACACCTTC,CASSPSTGDYGYTF
.,TRBV5-6,TRBD2,TRBJ2-1,TGTGCCAGCAGCTTCGCACTAGCGGGAGGTAGTGAGCAGTTCTTC,CASSFALAGGSEQFF
.,TRBV29-1,TRBD1,TRBJ1-2,TGCAGCGTTGAAAGGGACAGCGGTGGCTACACCTTC,CSVERDSGGYTF
.,TRBV28,.,TRBJ2-7,TGTGCCAGCAGGGTCGGCGGGGAAGTAAACGAGCAGTACTTC,CASRVGGEVNEQYF
once,TRBV2,TRBD1,TRBJ1-1,TGTGCCAGCAGCACAGGGGTGACTGAAGCTTTCTTT,CASSTGVTEAFF
.,TRBV6-1,.,TRBJ1-1,TGTGCCAGCAGTGAACCAGGTTCGGCGAAGACTGAAGCTTTCTTT,CASSEPGSAKTEAFF
.,TRBV6-6,.,TRBJ1-1,TGTGCCAGCAGTTCCGGGGGCGCACAGGACACTGAAGCTTTCTTT,CASSSGGAQDTEAFF